This T cell receptor (beta chain) was found in a study of tumor-infiltrating lymphocytes in oesophageal squamous cell carcinoma (dated by TCRdb to about 2016). Taking its sample share into account, this clonotype is medium-sized (0.01 to 0.1%). Its antigen is still unknown. No base qualities exist here, and no much larger clone lies one base off it. CDR3 length: 14 amino acids, cysteine to phenylalanine. The sequence is cut down to CDR3 DNA, 42 bases in frame from base 1. The germline V gene (reference sequence) provides CDR1 SGHNT and CDR2 YYREEE. V is cut back by 2 bases and J by 5 bases, with 3 bases in the junction unmatched. The receptor library was made with PCR. Sequenced on an Illumina HiSeq 2000. TCRdb handled the public reads itself, with Q25 trimming in fastp and clone calling in MiXCR, and kept productive beta chains. Each CDR3 protein appears once, grouped with its most common genes and DNA. This sample has approximately 20,000 distinct CDR3 sequences in its table, and roughly 40% of those were observed once. Together, the top ten hold roughly two fifths of the sample.

The receptor comes from a male donor with esophageal squamous cell carcinoma. Sequenced: esophageal tumor tissue. The chain uses TRBV5-4 and TRBJ2-5, with TRBD1 identical over 10 junction bases. CDR3 reads: CASSLGDRGETQYF. The bases are TGTGCCAGCAGCTTAGGGGACAGGGGCGAGACCCAGTACTTC.